Following are 24 T cell receptor beta chains from one sample sequenced in a study of blood T cell repertoires in COVID-19. TCRdb's table, derived via immunoSEQ multiplex PCR, lists solely in-frame clones and lacks some. Here the sample spans some 150,000 clones, around 87% being singletons. The sequenced material came from peripheral blood. These receptors all come from a man aged 50-60 years who had recovered from COVID-19.

This sequence joins TRBV6-6 and TRBJ2-2; no firm D call. The CDR3 spans 16 residues. Trimming took 0 bases from V and 0 from J, leaving 8 bases between them. Germline V gives CDR1 MNHNY, CDR2 SVGAGI (reference sequence). Written as DNA, the CDR3 is TGTGCCAGCAGTTACTCTAAGCCCGCGAACACCGGGGAGCTGTTTTTT. Its translation is CASSYSKPANTGELFF.

The V and J genes are TRBV6-5 and TRBJ1-2; 10 nucleotides align to TRBD1. The trim removed 5 bases at V and 6 bases at J, leaving 6 bases unmatched. Germline assignment: CDR1 MNHEY and CDR2 SVGAGI. This CDR3 contains 14 residues. The CDR3 region is CASSLRQGADGYTF. CDR3 DNA: TGTGCCAGCAGTCTCAGACAGGGGGCAGATGGCTACACCTTC.

This clone is a singleton in its sample. V gene TRBV10-3 combines with J gene TRBJ1-1; the match to TRBD1 covers 10 bases. J gave up 3 bases and V 5 bases, and 3 bases lay outside the gene matches. This CDR3 comprises 14 residues. Germline-derived CDR1 and CDR2 are ENHRY and SYGVKD. The CDR3, as DNA: TGTGCCATCAGTCCCGGGACAGGGGACACTGAAGCTTTCTTT. It translates to CAISPGTGDTEAFF.

The chain combines TRBV10-3 with TRBJ1-6, with 8 nucleotides matching TRBD1. J was trimmed by 8 bases and V by 2 bases; bases with no gene match: 5. The germline gives CDR1 ENHRY, CDR2 SYGVKD. The CDR3 runs 15 residues. The CDR3 is CAISETGTGYSPLHF. The CDR3 nucleotides are TGTGCCATCAGTGAGACCGGGACAGGTTATTCACCCCTCCACTTT.

The chain is built from TRBV5-8 and TRBJ1-5; no firm D call. The CDR3 sequence is 12 residues long. Trimming pared 1 base from V and 4 bases from J, leaving 3 bases between. Germline V gene sequence: CDR1 SGHTS, CDR2 YDEGEE. The CDR3 protein is CASSLPNQPQHF. In DNA, the CDR3 is TGTGCCAGCAGCTTGCCTAATCAGCCCCAGCATTTT.

This chain connects TRBV6-6 to TRBJ2-5, with D tentatively TRBD1 (6 bases). Germline loops: CDR1 MNHNY, CDR2 SVGAGI (reference sequence). This CDR3 contains 15 residues. The germline V and J ends were trimmed by 2 bases and 1 base, with 11 bases remaining between them. The CDR3: CASSYGTTIQETQYF. For the CDR3, the DNA is TGTGCCAGCAGTTACGGGACAACCATCCAAGAGACCCAGTACTTC.

The V call is TRBV5-4, the J call TRBJ1-1; the D gene is possibly TRBD1 (6 bases). V shed 0 bases and J shed 1 base, with 13 bases lying between them. The CDR3 extends over 16 amino acids. Germline CDR1 SGHNT, CDR2 YYREEE (reference sequence). CDR3 protein: CASSLGGPTGNTEAFF. CDR3 coding DNA: TGTGCCAGCAGCTTGGGGGGCCCGACAGGGAACACTGAAGCTTTCTTT.

CDR3 in DNA: TGTGCCAGCAGTCTTAGCGGGGGCCTGGTGGATACGCAGTATTTT. This gives the protein CASSLSGGLVDTQYF. The chain couples TRBV6-4 to TRBJ2-3, with 9 bases matching TRBD2. The germline V gene encodes CDR1 MRHNA and CDR2 SNTAGT. V was clipped by 5 bases and J by 6 bases; unmatched bases: 9. CDR3 length: 15 residues.

This clone was observed once. V and J are TRBV6-5 and TRBJ1-6, with D maybe TRBD1 (6 bases). Germline V gene lookup returns CDR1 MNHEY and CDR2 SVGAGI. Trimming shortened V by 6 bases and J by 8 bases, and 11 bases separated the two germline ends. The CDR3 extends over 13 amino acids. Here the CDR3 DNA reads TGTGCCAGCAGCAACAGGGTCCATTCACCCCTCCACTTT. This gives the protein CASSNRVHSPLHF.

The rearrangement joins TRBV5-6 to TRBJ2-5, with TRBD2 identical over 10 bases. V trimming: 0 bases; J trimming: 4 bases; junction bases outside the gene matches: 3. This CDR3 region has 15 residues. From germline, CDR1 is SGHDT and CDR2 YYEEEE. For the CDR3, the DNA is TGTGCCAGCAGCTTGGAGCGGGGGGGCGTAGAGACCCAGTACTTC. Protein: CASSLERGGVETQYF.

The V call is TRBV18, the J call TRBJ2-7, with TRBD1 matching over 7 bases. The CDR3 has 15 residues. V lost 3 bases and J lost 3; bases outside the gene matches: 8. Germline-derived CDR1 and CDR2 are KGHSH and LQKENI. CDR3 coding DNA: TGTGCCAGCTCACCCCAGAGGGGACAGAGCTACGAGCAGTACTTC. This sequence encodes CASSPQRGQSYEQYF.

This clone was recorded only once. V and J are TRBV27 and TRBJ2-7; TRBD1 matches at 7 bases. CDR1 MNHEY and CDR2 SMNVEV come from the germline V gene (reference sequence). V dropped 4 bases and J dropped 0; count of bases not matched to a gene: 3. The CDR3 spans 14 residues. The CDR3 coding sequence is TGTGCCAGCAGTTCGGGACAGTCCTCCTACGAGCAGTACTTC. This sequence encodes CASSSGQSSYEQYF.

V is TRBV14 and J is TRBJ1-2; D possibly corresponds to TRBD1 (5 bases). There are 17 residues in the CDR3. Germline V CDR1 and CDR2: SGHDN, FVKESK. The V gene lost 1 base and the J gene lost 4 bases, with 19 bases spanning the gap. The CDR3 spells CASSQGVAGKAPYGYTF. Written as DNA, the CDR3 is TGTGCCAGCAGCCAAGGTGTCGCAGGGAAGGCCCCCTATGGCTACACCTTC.

The rearrangement links TRBV18 to TRBJ2-5, with 8 bases matching TRBD1. The CDR3 totals 15 residues. Trimming removed 2 bases from V and 4 bases from J; junction bases left unmatched: 6. The germline gives CDR1 KGHSH, CDR2 LQKENI. The CDR3 bases are TGTGCCAGCTCACCAGAGCAGGGGGCCCGAGAGACCCAGTACTTC. Residues: CASSPEQGARETQYF. Drawing the rest from reference TRBV18 and TRBJ2-5, the complete variable domain is NAGVMQNPRHLVRRRGQEARLRCSPMKGHSHVYWYRQLPEEGLKFMVYLQKENIIDESGMPKERFSAEFPKEGPSILRIQQVVRGDSAAYFCASSPEQGARETQYFGPGTRLLVL.

This clone was counted once. The V call is TRBV11-2, the J call TRBJ2-5, with TRBD1 identical over 7 bases. The germline CDR1 and CDR2 sequences are SGHAT and FQNNGV. V was pared by 4 bases and J by 4 bases, with 12 bases of the junction left unmatched. The CDR3 has 16 amino acids. This CDR3 reads CASSYTQGLAGETQYF. DNA for the CDR3: TGTGCCAGCAGCTATACACAGGGGCTGGCGGGAGAGACCCAGTACTTC.

This clone was picked up one time. The rearrangement joins TRBV11-2 to TRBJ2-5, with TRBD1 matching 7 bases. The CDR3 is 17 residues long. V dropped 2 bases and J dropped 1; count of bases not matched to a gene: 10. Germline V CDR1 and CDR2: SGHAT, FQNNGV. In DNA form, the CDR3 reads TGTGCCAGCAGCTTACCGGAAAGGGACAGACGCCAAGAGACCCAGTACTTC. It is translated as CASSLPERDRRQETQYF.

The chain has TRBV6-2 or TRBV6-3 and TRBJ2-5; TRBD2 agrees at 9 bases. The CDR3 sequence is 16 residues long. V lost 2 bases and J lost 2; bases outside the gene matches: 6. In germline, CDR1 is MNHEY, CDR2 SVGEGT. CDR3 protein: CASSYSLAGPQETQYF. The CDR3 DNA reads as TGTGCCAGCAGTTACAGTCTAGCGGGGCCACAAGAGACCCAGTACTTC.

The rearrangement joins TRBV19 to TRBJ1-6; a weak D match, TRBD1 (6 bases). The CDR3 covers 13 residues. From germline, CDR1 is LNHDA and CDR2 SQIVND (reference sequence). V was shortened by 7 bases and J by 11 bases, with 15 bases between the two germline ends. The CDR3 sequence is CASKGGGRAPLHF. CDR3 bases: TGTGCCAGTAAGGGGGGGGGACGGGCACCCCTCCACTTT. Full variable domain (remainder filled in from reference TRBV19 and TRBJ1-6): DGGITQSPKYLFRKEGQNVTLSCEQNLNHDAMYWYRQDPGQGLRLIYYSQIVNDFQKGDIAEGYSVSREKKESFPLTVTSAQKNPTAFYLCASKGGGRAPLHFGNGTRLTVT.

The V call is TRBV7-2, the J call TRBJ2-4, with 8 bases fitting TRBD1. Germline values: CDR1 SGHTA, CDR2 FQGNSA. The CDR3 covers 15 residues. Trimming removed 2 bases from V and 6 bases from J; junction bases left unmatched: 6. The CDR3 is CASSLQGAQGNIQYF. CDR3 DNA: TGTGCCAGCAGCTTACAGGGGGCTCAAGGAAACATTCAGTACTTC.

The chain carries TRBV13 and TRBJ2-1, with TRBD2 as a possible D gene (5 bases). The CDR3 runs to 12 residues. Per germline, CDR1 PRHDT and CDR2 FYEKMQ (reference sequence). Trimming removed 6 bases from V and 8 bases from J, with 11 bases in between. CDR3: CASRDGIHEQFF. The CDR3 coding sequence is TGTGCCAGCAGGGACGGGATCCATGAGCAGTTCTTC.

This clone was recorded only once. The J gene is TRBJ2-4, the V gene TRBV6-5; a possible D gene is TRBD2 (7 bases). V dropped 6 bases and J dropped 6 bases, with 18 bases sitting between them. Looked up from germline, CDR1 is MNHEY and CDR2 is SVGAGI. CDR3 length equals 15 residues. The CDR3 DNA follows: TGTGCCAGCAGGCCGGGGGGCCGGGCGGGAAACATTCAGTACTTC. Its translation is CASRPGGRAGNIQYF.

The V gene is TRBV9, the J gene TRBJ2-2; D not resolved. Trimming took 4 bases from V and 7 from J, leaving 11 bases between them. Germline CDR1 SGDLS, CDR2 YYNGEE. The CDR3 consists of 13 residues. DNA for the CDR3: TGTGCCAGCAGCCCCCGTGCGAGCGGGGAGCTGTTTTTT. As protein: CASSPRASGELFF.

This clone was seen a single time. For the CDR3, the DNA is TGTGCCACCAGTGCGGGGGGCGCCGATGGAAACACCATATATTTT. Its protein product is CATSAGGADGNTIYF. V gene TRBV24-1 combines with J gene TRBJ1-3, with D perhaps TRBD1 (6 bases). Trimming removed 5 bases at V and 3 bases at J, with 13 bases between. Germline V gene sequence: CDR1 KGHDR, CDR2 SFDVKD. The CDR3 consists of 15 residues.

This chain links TRBV6-2 or TRBV6-3 with TRBJ2-7, with D possibly matching TRBD1 (6 bases). The ends were cut back, 8 bases at V and 2 bases at J, with 25 bases in the middle. Germline V CDR1 and CDR2: MNHEY, SVGEGT. This CDR3 comprises 17 residues. DNA of the CDR3: TGTGCCAGCGGTTCCCCCGGGACATTCCGGATCGCCTACGAGCAGTACTTC. Encoded protein: CASGSPGTFRIAYEQYF.